This TCR beta chain was recorded in a study of T cell repertoires in cytomegalovirus infection. Regarding the study as a whole: Clonotypes of TCR beta that were HLA-C-restricted and CMV-specific dominated the ex vivo response.

TCRdb re-analysed the reads in MiXCR, keeping a single row per CDR3 protein. Altogether about 310,000 distinct CDR3 sequences are present, 9.6% being singletons, with the ten largest covering 2.5%. The CDR3 consists of 15 residues. Trimming stripped 3 bases from V and 5 bases from J, with 14 bases between. About this clonotype itself: The antigen remains unidentified.

This rearrangement joins TRBV12-3 or TRBV12-4 to TRBJ2-1; TRBD2 might be the D (7 bases). Material for sequencing was PBMCs. The origin of this receptor is a human donor in good health (CMV status not recorded). Some clones in this sample may be carry-over from other donors' samples. The CDR3, as DNA: TGTGCCAGCAGTTTGGGGGGGCCCCCGAACAATGAGCAGTTCTTC. The encoded protein is CASSLGGPPNNEQFF.